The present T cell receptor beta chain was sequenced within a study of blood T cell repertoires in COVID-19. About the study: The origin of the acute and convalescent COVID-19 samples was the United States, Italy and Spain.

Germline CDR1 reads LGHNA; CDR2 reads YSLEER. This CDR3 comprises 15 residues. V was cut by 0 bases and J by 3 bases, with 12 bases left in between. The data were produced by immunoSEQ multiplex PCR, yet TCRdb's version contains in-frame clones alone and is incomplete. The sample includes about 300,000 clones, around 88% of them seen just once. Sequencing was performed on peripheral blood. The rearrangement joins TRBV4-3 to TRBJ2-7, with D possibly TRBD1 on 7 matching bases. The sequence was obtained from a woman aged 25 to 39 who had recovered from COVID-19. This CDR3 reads CASSQDPGGFYEQYF. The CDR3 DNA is TGCGCCAGCAGCCAAGATCCAGGGGGGTTCTACGAGCAGTACTTC.